The next 20 T cell receptor beta chains were all read from a single sample in a study of blood T cell repertoires in COVID-19. Sequencing used immunoSEQ multiplex PCR; TCRdb keeps in-frame clones, though not all of them. The sample includes around 270,000 clones, around 88% seen only once; the top ten take roughly 5%. Source material: peripheral blood. The receptors derive from a man aged 40-49 years with acute or convalescent COVID-19.

As concerns this clone: Different DNA sequences within this sample yield the same CDR3. The chain recombines TRBV12-3 or TRBV12-4 with TRBJ2-7, with D possibly matching TRBD1 (5 bases). This CDR3 has 13 residues. V shed 1 base and J shed 1 base, with 5 bases lying between them. CDR3 in DNA: TGTGCCAGCAGTTTAGGACAGTCCTACGAGCAGTACTTC. The encoded protein is CASSLGQSYEQYF.

This clone was seen once. V and J are TRBV10-3 and TRBJ1-1; D is perhaps TRBD1 (6 bases). The CDR3 loop spans 14 amino acids. Germline V CDR1 and CDR2: ENHRY, SYGVKD. V was trimmed by 4 bases and J by 1 base, leaving 10 bases between them. CDR3 protein: CAISAGTRNTEAFF. In nucleotides, the CDR3 is TGTGCCATCAGTGCTGGGACACGGAACACTGAAGCTTTCTTT.

The chain recombines TRBV6-6 with TRBJ1-5; 11 nucleotides line up with TRBD1. Losses at the gene ends were 7 bases for V and 7 bases for J; bases not matched to a gene: 9. CDR1 MNHNY and CDR2 SVGAGI come from the germline V gene (reference sequence). This CDR3 has 15 residues. CDR3 bases: TGTGCCAGCAATCCGGGACAGGGGGAGAGGCAGCCCCAGCATTTT. It specifies CASNPGQGERQPQHF.

The J gene is TRBJ1-2, the V gene TRBV7-8, with a tentative D call TRBD1 (6 bases). Germline CDR1 reads SGHVS; CDR2 reads FQNEAQ. This CDR3 comprises 14 residues. The V end lost 0 bases, the J end lost 3 bases, and 8 bases lay between the germline ends. The CDR3 DNA sequence: TGTGCCAGCAGCTTAGCGAGGGGGTACTATGGCTACACCTTC. This encodes CASSLARGYYGYTF.

This clone was recorded only once. This sequence joins TRBV11-3 and TRBJ2-2; 9 bases are shared with TRBD1. This CDR3 is 17 amino acids long. Losses at the gene ends were 4 bases for V and 5 bases for J; bases not matched to a gene: 11. CDR1 SGHNT and CDR2 YENEEA come from the germline V gene. CDR3 protein: CASSSLQGQGGTGELFF. The CDR3 bases are TGTGCCAGCAGCTCGCTGCAGGGACAGGGAGGGACCGGGGAGCTGTTTTTT.

The rearrangement links TRBV6-5 to TRBJ2-7; TRBD1 might be the D (6 bases). Trimming took 5 bases from V and 2 from J, leaving 16 bases between them. The CDR3 loop spans 15 amino acids. Germline assignment: CDR1 MNHEY and CDR2 SVGAGI. The CDR3 here is CASSPIDRSTYEQYF. CDR3 nucleotide sequence: TGTGCCAGCAGTCCTATCGACAGGTCCACCTACGAGCAGTACTTC.

V gene TRBV27 combines with J gene TRBJ2-1; TRBD2 is a possible D gene (6 bases). CDR1 and CDR2 (germline): MNHEY, SMNVEV (reference sequence). V lost 5 bases and J lost 2, with 13 bases in between. CDR3 size: 15 residues. The CDR3 DNA sequence: TGTGCCAGCAGTCTAGGGACTCCAGCCTACAATGAGCAGTTCTTC. Protein product: CASSLGTPAYNEQFF.

The J gene is TRBJ1-2, the V gene TRBV11-2; D is perhaps TRBD1 (5 bases). This CDR3 comprises 14 residues. Trimming stripped 3 bases from V and 4 bases from J, with 12 bases between. Germline CDR1 SGHAT, CDR2 FQNNGV. The CDR3 nucleotides read TGTGCCAGCAGCTTCAGGGCTCCCTCCTATGGCTACACCTTC. This gives the protein CASSFRAPSYGYTF.

This clone was observed once. The V gene is TRBV27, the J gene TRBJ1-5; tentatively, D is TRBD1 (5 bases). The germline CDR1 and CDR2 sequences are MNHEY and SMNVEV (reference sequence). This CDR3 spans 14 amino acids. The V end was cut by 2 bases, the J end by 7 bases, with 12 bases between. As DNA, the CDR3 is TGTGCCAGCAGTTTAGCTCAGGGCGTCCAGCCCCAGCATTTT. This sequence encodes CASSLAQGVQPQHF.

This chain uses TRBV2 with TRBJ2-5; TRBD1 is a possible D gene (5 bases). Per the germline V gene, CDR1 is SNHLY and CDR2 is FYNNEI. CDR3 length equals 13 residues. Trimming took off 2 bases at V and 4 bases at J, with 8 bases between the two ends. The CDR3 DNA reads as TGTGCCAGCAGTGAACAGGGAACAGAGACCCAGTACTTC. Amino acid sequence: CASSEQGTETQYF.

Note on this clone: This same CDR3 is encoded by further DNA sequences in the sample. This sequence joins TRBV18 and TRBJ2-3, with 10 bases aligning to TRBD1. The CDR3 is made up of 14 amino acids. Germline V gene sequence: CDR1 KGHSH, CDR2 LQKENI. The V and J ends lost 3 bases and 3 bases, in that order; junction bases with no gene match: 0. The CDR3 region is CASSPGQGTDTQYF. The CDR3 DNA reads as TGTGCCAGCTCACCGGGACAGGGGACAGATACGCAGTATTTT.

The chain links TRBV19 to TRBJ2-7, with unresolved D. Trimming stripped 1 base from V and 2 bases from J, with 12 bases between. The CDR3 sequence is 15 residues long. Germline values: CDR1 LNHDA, CDR2 SQIVND (reference sequence). The CDR3 loop reads CASSIALTQAYEQYF. In DNA, the CDR3 is TGTGCCAGTAGTATAGCTTTAACCCAGGCCTACGAGCAGTACTTC.

The V gene is TRBV10-3, the J gene TRBJ2-1; weak D call: TRBD2 (6 bases). With 4 bases removed from V and 6 bases from J, the gap between germline ends came to 13 bases. The CDR3 length is 14 residues. Germline V gives CDR1 ENHRY, CDR2 SYGVKD. CDR3: CAISVASASNEQFF. CDR3 sequence (DNA): TGTGCCATCAGTGTGGCTAGCGCTAGCAATGAGCAGTTCTTC.

This chain links TRBV4-2 with TRBJ1-6, with D maybe TRBD1 (5 bases). Trimming pared 4 bases from V and 7 bases from J, leaving 14 bases between. This CDR3 comprises 15 residues. Germline V gene data show CDR1 as LGHNA and CDR2 as YNFKEQ. DNA for the CDR3: TGTGCCAGCAGCCGCGTTCAGGGTATCAATTCACCCCTCCACTTT. It yields the protein CASSRVQGINSPLHF.

The J gene is TRBJ2-2, the V gene TRBV14; the match to TRBD1 covers 7 bases. The CDR3 is 14 residues long. V trimming: 1 base; J trimming: 7 bases; junction bases outside the gene matches: 3. CDR1 is SGHDN, CDR2 FVKESK, per germline. The CDR3 DNA reads as TGTGCCAGCAGCCAAGTAGGGGGCGACGGGGAGCTGTTTTTT. Protein product: CASSQVGGDGELFF. Complete variable domain (other parts from reference TRBV14 and TRBJ2-2): EAGVTQFPSHSVIEKGQTVTLRCDPISGHDNLYWYRRVMGKEIKFLLHFVKESKQDESGMPNNRFLAERTGGTYSTLKVQPAELEDSGVYFCASSQVGGDGELFFGEGSRLTVL.

This sequence joins TRBV6-5 and TRBJ2-1; D gene ambiguous. The CDR3 sequence is 14 residues long. CDR1 is MNHEY and CDR2 is SVGAGI in the germline V gene. V lost 5 bases to trimming and J lost 5 bases, with 13 bases between them. CDR3 in amino acids: CASSKRGRDNEQFF. CDR3 sequence (DNA): TGTGCCAGCAGTAAGAGAGGAAGAGACAATGAGCAGTTCTTC.

The CDR3 sequence is CASSQGADQPQHF. The CDR3 nucleotides read TGTGCCAGCAGCCAGGGCGCAGATCAGCCCCAGCATTTT. This rearrangement joins TRBV7-2 to TRBJ1-5, with D perhaps matching TRBD1 (5 bases). Germline CDR1 is SGHTA and CDR2 is FQGNSA. The CDR3 is 13 amino acids. V was trimmed by 5 bases and J by 5 bases, leaving 10 bases between them.

The chain employs TRBV5-6 and TRBJ1-4; 8 bases line up with TRBD1. Losses at the gene ends were 5 bases for V and 5 bases for J; bases not matched to a gene: 5. CDR3 length: 14 amino acids. Germline V gene lookup returns CDR1 SGHDT and CDR2 YYEEEE. The CDR3, as DNA: TGTGCCAGCAGTAGACAGGGGATAAATGAAAAACTGTTTTTT. It codes for CASSRQGINEKLFF.

About this clone: Other nucleotide sequences from this sample produce the same CDR3. The V gene is TRBV12-3 or TRBV12-4, the J gene TRBJ2-7; the D gene is possibly TRBD1 (6 bases). With 6 bases removed from V and 3 bases from J, the gap between germline ends came to 9 bases. The CDR3 is 12 amino acids. The CDR3 DNA reads TGTGCCAGCAGCCCGGACAGCTACGAGCAGTACTTC. It yields the protein CASSPDSYEQYF.

The gene calls are TRBV5-1 and TRBJ1-5; tentative D call: TRBD1 (6 bases). Germline CDR1 is SGHRS and CDR2 is YFSETQ. The CDR3 runs to 14 residues. Trimming pared 4 bases from V and 7 bases from J, leaving 15 bases between. The CDR3 DNA follows: TGCGCCAGCAGCCCGACAGGCGGAGGACAGCCCCAGCATTTT. This encodes CASSPTGGGQPQHF.